The T cell receptor (beta chain) under discussion was sequenced for a study of OX40 agonist ivuxolimab in advanced cancers. Some clones are missing from TCRdb's copy, which holds only in-frame ones; the method was immunoSEQ multiplex PCR. The table lists more than 70,000 clones, roughly nine tenths of them singletons, with about 3% in the top ten. Notes on the study in general: Partial responders at 0.1-3.0 mg/kg showed near-lowest clonal expansion. At 0.1 to 3.0 mg/kg and by week 6, CD4+ and CD8+ T cells in the blood had expanded clonally.

This CDR3 comprises 14 residues. The germline gives CDR1 SNHLY, CDR2 FYNNEI. V was pared by 10 bases and J by 3 bases, with 18 bases between. Concerning this clone: Its antigen is as yet unknown.

The receptor's source is an adult with an advanced solid tumor such as melanoma, head and neck, liver or kidney cancer. The source was CD4+ or CD8+ T cells sorted from blood, collected in a trial of the OX40 agonist ivuxolimab. The chain has TRBV2 and TRBJ1-1; D is unclear. For the CDR3, the DNA is TGTGCCACCAGCCCGGGCAACACCGACACTGAAGCTTTCTTT. It is translated as CATSPGNTDTEAFF.